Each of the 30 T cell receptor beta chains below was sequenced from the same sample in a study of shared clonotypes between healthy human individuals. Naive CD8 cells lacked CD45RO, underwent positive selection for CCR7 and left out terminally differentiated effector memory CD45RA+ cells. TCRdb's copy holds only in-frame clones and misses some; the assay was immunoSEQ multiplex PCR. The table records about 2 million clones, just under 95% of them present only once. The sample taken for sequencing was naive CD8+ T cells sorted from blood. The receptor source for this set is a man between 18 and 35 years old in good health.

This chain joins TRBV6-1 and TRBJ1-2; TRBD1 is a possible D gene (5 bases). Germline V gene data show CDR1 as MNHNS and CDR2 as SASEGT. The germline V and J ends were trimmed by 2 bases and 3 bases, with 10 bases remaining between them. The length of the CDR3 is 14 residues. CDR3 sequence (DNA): TGTGCCAGCAGTGAAATTTCAGGGTACTATGGCTACACCTTC. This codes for CASSEISGYYGYTF.

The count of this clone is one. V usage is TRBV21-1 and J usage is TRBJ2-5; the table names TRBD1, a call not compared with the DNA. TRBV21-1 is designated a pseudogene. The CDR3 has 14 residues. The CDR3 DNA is TGTGCCAGCAGCAGTCAAGGCAGGGAAGAGACCCAGTACTTC. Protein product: CASSSQGREETQYF.

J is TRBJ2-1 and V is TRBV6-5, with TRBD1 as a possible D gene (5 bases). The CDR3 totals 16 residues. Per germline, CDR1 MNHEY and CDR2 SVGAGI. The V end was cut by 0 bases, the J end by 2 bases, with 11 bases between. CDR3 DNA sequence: TGTGCCAGCAGTTACTCGCAAGGGGCCGCCTACAATGAGCAGTTCTTC. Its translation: CASSYSQGAAYNEQFF.

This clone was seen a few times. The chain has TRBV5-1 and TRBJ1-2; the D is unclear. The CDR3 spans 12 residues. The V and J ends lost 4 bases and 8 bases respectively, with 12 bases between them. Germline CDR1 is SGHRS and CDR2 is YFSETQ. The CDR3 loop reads CASSPSQRGYTF. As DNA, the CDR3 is TGCGCCAGCAGCCCGTCTCAACGGGGCTACACCTTC.

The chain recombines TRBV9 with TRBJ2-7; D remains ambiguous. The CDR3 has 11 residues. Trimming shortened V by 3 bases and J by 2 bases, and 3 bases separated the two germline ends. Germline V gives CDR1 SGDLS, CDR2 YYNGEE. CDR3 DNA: TGTGCCAGCAGCGATGCCTACGAGCAGTACTTC. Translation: CASSDAYEQYF.

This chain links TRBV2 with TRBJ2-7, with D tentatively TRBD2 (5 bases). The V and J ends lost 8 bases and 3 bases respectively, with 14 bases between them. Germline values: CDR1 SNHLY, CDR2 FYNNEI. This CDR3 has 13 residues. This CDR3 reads CASGSGPGYEQYF. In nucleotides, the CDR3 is TGTGCCAGCGGGAGCGGACCTGGCTACGAGCAGTACTTC.

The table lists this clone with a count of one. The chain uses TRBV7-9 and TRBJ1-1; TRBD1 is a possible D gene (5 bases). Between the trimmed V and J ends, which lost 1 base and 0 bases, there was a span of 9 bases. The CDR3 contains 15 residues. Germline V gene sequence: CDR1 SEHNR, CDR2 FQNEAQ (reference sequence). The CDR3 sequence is CASSLGWGMNTEAFF. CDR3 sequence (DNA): TGTGCCAGCAGCTTAGGGTGGGGGATGAACACTGAAGCTTTCTTT.

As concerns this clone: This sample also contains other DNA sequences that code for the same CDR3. Here the CDR3 DNA reads TGTGCCTGGAGTGCCCTAGCGGGGGGGTACAATGAGCAGTTCTTC. Translation: CAWSALAGGYNEQFF. This chain joins TRBV30 and TRBJ2-1, with TRBD2 identical over 12 bases. Germline V gene sequence: CDR1 GTSNPN, CDR2 SVGIG (reference sequence). The ends lost 1 base at V and 4 bases at J; junction bases unmatched: 2. The CDR3 has 15 residues.

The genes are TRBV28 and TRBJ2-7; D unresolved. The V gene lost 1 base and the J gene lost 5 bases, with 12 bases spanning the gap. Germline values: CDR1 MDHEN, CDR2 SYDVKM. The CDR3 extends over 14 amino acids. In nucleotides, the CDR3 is TGTGCCAGCAGTTTATATTCAGGAATCGACGAGCAGTACTTC. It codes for CASSLYSGIDEQYF.

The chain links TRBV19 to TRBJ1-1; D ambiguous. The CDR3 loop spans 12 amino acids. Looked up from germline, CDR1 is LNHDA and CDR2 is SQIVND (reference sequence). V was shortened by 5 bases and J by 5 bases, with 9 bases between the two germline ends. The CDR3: CASSDWGTEAFF. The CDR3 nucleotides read TGTGCCAGTAGTGATTGGGGAACTGAAGCTTTCTTT.

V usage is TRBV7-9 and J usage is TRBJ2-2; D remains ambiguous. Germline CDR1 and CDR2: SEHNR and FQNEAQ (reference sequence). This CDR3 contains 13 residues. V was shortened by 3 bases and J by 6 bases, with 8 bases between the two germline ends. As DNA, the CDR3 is TGTGCCAGCAGCTTTTCAAGTTCCGGGGAGCTGTTTTTT. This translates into CASSFSSSGELFF.

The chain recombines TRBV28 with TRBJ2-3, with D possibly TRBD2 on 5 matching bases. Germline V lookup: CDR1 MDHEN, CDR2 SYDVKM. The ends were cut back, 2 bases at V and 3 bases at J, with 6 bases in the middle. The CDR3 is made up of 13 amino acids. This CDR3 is CASSLAGTDTQYF. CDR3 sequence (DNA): TGTGCCAGCAGTTTAGCGGGTACAGATACGCAGTATTTT. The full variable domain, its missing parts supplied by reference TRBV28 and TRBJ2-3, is DVKVTQSSRYLVKRTGEKVFLECVQDMDHENMFWYRQDPGLGLRLIYFSYDVKMKEKGDIPEGYSVSREKKERFSLILESASTNQTSMYLCASSLAGTDTQYFGPGTRLTVL.

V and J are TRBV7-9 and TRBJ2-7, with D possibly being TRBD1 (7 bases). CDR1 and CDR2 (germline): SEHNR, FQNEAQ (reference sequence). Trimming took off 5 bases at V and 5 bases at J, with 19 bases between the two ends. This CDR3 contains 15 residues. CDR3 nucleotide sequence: TGTGCCAGCAGCCCGGGAGAAGGGGGCCTTAACGAGCAGTACTTC. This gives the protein CASSPGEGGLNEQYF.

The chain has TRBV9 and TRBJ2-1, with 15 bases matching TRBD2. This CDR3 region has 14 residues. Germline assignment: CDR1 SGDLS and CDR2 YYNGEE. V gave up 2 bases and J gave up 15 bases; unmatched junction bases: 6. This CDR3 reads CASSVGLAGGPAFF. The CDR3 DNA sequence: TGTGCCAGCAGCGTCGGACTAGCGGGGGGGCCGGCGTTCTTC.

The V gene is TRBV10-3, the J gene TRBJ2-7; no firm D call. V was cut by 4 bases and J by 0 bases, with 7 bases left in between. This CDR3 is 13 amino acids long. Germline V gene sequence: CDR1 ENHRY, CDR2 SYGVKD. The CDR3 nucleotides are TGTGCCATCAGTGCCGACACCTCCTACGAGCAGTACTTC. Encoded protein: CAISADTSYEQYF.

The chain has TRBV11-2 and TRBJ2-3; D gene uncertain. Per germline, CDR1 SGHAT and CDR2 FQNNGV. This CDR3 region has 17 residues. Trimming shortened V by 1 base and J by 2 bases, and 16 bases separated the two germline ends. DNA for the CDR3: TGTGCCAGCAGCTTAGTGTCGTCAGGAATATACACAGATACGCAGTATTTT. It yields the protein CASSLVSSGIYTDTQYF.

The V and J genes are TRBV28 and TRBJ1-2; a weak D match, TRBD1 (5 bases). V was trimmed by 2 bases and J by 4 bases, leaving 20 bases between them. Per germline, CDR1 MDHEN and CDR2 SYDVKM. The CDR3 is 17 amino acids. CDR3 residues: CASSLKGWGQFVYGYTF. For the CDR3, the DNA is TGTGCCAGCAGTTTAAAGGGCTGGGGCCAGTTCGTCTATGGCTACACCTTC.

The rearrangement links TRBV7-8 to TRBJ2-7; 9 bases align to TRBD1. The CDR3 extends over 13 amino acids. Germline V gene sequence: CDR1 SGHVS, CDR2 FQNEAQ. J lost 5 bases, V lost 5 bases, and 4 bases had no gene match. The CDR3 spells CASSPGQGDEQYF. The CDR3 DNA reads TGTGCCAGCAGCCCGGGACAGGGCGACGAGCAGTACTTC.

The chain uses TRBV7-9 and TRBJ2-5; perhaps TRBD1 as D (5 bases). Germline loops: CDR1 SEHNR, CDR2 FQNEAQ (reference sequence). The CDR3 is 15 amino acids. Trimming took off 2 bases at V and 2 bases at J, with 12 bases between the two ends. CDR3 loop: CASSLIQDTQETQYF. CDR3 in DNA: TGTGCCAGCAGCTTAATCCAGGACACTCAAGAGACCCAGTACTTC.

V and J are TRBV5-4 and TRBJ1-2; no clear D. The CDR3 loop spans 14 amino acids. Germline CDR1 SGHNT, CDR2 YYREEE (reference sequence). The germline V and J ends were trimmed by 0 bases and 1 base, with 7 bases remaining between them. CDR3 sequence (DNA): TGTGCCAGCAGCTTGGATACAGTTAACTATGGCTACACCTTC. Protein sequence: CASSLDTVNYGYTF.

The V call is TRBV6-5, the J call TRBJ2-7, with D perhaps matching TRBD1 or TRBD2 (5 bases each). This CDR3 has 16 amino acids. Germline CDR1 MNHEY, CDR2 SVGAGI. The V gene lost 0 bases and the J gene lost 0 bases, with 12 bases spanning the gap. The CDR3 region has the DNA TGTGCCAGCAGTTACTCGCCCCTGGGGACCTCCTACGAGCAGTACTTC. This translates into CASSYSPLGTSYEQYF.

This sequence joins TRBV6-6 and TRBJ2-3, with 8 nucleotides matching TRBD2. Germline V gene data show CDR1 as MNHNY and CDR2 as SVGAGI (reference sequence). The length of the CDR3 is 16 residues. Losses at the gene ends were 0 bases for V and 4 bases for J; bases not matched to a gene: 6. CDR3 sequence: CASSYSNGREADTQYF. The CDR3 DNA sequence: TGTGCCAGCAGTTACTCTAACGGGAGGGAGGCAGATACGCAGTATTTT.

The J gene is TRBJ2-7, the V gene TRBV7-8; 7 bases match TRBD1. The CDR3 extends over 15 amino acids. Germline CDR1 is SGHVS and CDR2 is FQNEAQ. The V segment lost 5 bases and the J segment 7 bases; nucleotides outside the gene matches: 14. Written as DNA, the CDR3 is TGTGCCAGCAGCCTCCGACAGGGTAGAGCGCGGGAGCAGTACTTC. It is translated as CASSLRQGRAREQYF.

This CDR3 is CASSLRDTYNEQFF. For the CDR3, the DNA is TGTGCCAGCAGTTTAAGGGACACGTACAATGAGCAGTTCTTC. V and J are TRBV27 and TRBJ2-1; D is perhaps TRBD1 (6 bases). Germline values: CDR1 MNHEY, CDR2 SMNVEV (reference sequence). CDR3 length: 14 residues. V was trimmed by 2 bases and J by 4 bases, leaving 9 bases between them.

The CDR3 sequence: CAWTPDRDPYEQYF. CDR3 in DNA: TGTGCCTGGACCCCTGACAGGGACCCATACGAGCAGTACTTC. This rearrangement joins TRBV30 to TRBJ2-7, with TRBD1 matching over 7 bases. This CDR3 contains 14 residues. CDR1 GTSNPN and CDR2 SVGIG come from the germline V gene (reference sequence). After removal of 4 bases from V and 4 bases from J, the junction contained 10 bases not matched to a gene.

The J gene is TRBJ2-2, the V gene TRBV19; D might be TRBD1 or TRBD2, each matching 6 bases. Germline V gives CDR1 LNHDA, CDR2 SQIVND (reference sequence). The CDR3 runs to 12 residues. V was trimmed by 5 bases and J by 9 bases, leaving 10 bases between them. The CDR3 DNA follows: TGTGCCAGTAGTGGGGGGCCGTGGGAGCTGTTTTTT. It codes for CASSGGPWELFF.

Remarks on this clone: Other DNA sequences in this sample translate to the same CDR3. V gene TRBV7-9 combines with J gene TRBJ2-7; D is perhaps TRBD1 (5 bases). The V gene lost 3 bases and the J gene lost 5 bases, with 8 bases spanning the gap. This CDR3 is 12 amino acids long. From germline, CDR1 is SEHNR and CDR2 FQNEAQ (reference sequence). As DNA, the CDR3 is TGTGCCAGCAGCTTGGGGCGGAACGAGCAGTACTTC. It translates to CASSLGRNEQYF.

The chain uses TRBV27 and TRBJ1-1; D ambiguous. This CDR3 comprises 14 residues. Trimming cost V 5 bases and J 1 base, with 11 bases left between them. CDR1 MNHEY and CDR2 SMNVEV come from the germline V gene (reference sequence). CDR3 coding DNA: TGTGCCAGCAGTATTCGGCAGTCGAACACTGAAGCTTTCTTT. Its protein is CASSIRQSNTEAFF.

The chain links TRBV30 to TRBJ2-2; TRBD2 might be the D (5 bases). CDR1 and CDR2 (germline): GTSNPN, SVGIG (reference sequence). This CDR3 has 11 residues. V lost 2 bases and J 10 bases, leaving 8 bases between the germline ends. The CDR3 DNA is TGTGCCTGGAGTCGAGGGTCGGAGCTGTTTTTT. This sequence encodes CAWSRGSELFF. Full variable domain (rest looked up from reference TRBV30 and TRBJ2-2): SQTIHQWPATLVQPVGSPLSLECTVEGTSNPNLYWYRQAAGRGLQLLFYSVGIGQISSEVPQNLSASRPQDRQFILSSKKLLLSDSGFYLCAWSRGSELFFGEGSRLTVL.

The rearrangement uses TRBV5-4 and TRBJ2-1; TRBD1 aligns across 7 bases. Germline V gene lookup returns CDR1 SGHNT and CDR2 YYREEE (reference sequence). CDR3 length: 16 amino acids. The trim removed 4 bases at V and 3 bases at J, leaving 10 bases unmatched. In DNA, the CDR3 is TGTGCCAGCAGCCAGGCCGGGACAGTCGGCTACAATGAGCAGTTCTTC. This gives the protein CASSQAGTVGYNEQFF.